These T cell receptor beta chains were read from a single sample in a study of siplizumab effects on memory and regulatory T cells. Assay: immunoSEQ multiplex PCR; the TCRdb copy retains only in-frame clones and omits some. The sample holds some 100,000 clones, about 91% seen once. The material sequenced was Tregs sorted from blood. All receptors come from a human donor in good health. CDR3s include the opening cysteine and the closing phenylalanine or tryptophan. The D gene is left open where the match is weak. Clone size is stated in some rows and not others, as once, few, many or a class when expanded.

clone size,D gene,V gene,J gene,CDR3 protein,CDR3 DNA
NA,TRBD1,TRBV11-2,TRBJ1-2,CASSQDGTGYGYTF,TGTGCCAGCAGCCAGGACGGGACAGGCTATGGCTACACCTTC
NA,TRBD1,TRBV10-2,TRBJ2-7,CASSPLGTGSYEQYF,TGCGCCAGCAGTCCCCTCGGGACAGGCTCCTACGAGCAGTACTTC
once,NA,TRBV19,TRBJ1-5,CATRTSGPSQPQHF,TGTGCCACCCGAACCTCGGGGCCCAGTCAGCCCCAGCATTTT
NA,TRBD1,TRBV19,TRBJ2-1,CASSNSGTGTIGSYNEQFF,TGTGCCAGTAGTAACTCCGGGACAGGGACTATTGGATCCTACAATGAGCAGTTCTTC
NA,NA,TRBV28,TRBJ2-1,CASSLGGNEQFF,TGTGCCAGCAGTTTAGGAGGGAATGAGCAGTTCTTC
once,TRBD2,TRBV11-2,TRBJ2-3,CASSSGLAGGADTQYF,TGTGCCAGCAGCTCGGGCCTAGCGGGAGGCGCAGATACGCAGTATTTT
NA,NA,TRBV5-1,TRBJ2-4,CASSGGTYKNIQYF,TGCGCCAGCAGCGGAGGGACTTACAAAAACATTCAGTACTTC
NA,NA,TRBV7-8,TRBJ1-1,CASSFSWGPEAFF,TGTGCCAGCAGCTTCAGTTGGGGGCCTGAAGCTTTCTTT
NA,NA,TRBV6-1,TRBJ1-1,CASSYRQENTEAFF,TGTGCCAGCAGTTATCGGCAGGAAAACACTGAAGCTTTCTTT
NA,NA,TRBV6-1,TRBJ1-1,CASSPQGYTEAFF,TGTGCCAGCAGTCCGCAGGGTTACACTGAAGCTTTCTTT
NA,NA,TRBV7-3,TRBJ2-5,CASSPDQGQETQYF,TGTGCCAGCAGCCCCGATCAGGGCCAAGAGACCCAGTACTTC
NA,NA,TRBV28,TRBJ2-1,CASSFSRAHEQFF,TGTGCCAGCAGTTTCTCCAGGGCACATGAGCAGTTCTTC
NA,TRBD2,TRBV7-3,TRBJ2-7,CASSEIAGDYEQYF,TGTGCCAGCAGCGAGATAGCGGGAGACTACGAGCAGTACTTC
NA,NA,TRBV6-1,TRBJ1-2,CASRYETNYGYTF,TGTGCCAGCAGATATGAGACTAACTATGGCTACACCTTC